This T cell receptor beta chain was retrieved from a study of T cell changes during pregnancy in multiple sclerosis. Trimming removed 5 bases at V and 4 bases at J, with 20 bases between. Germline V gene sequence: CDR1 SEHNR, CDR2 FQNEAQ (reference sequence). This CDR3 has 16 residues. The table came from immunoSEQ multiplex PCR; TCRdb's copy has only in-frame clones and leaves some out. The sample lists about 40,000 clones; 87% were seen once. The rearrangement links TRBV7-9 to TRBJ1-2, with D perhaps matching TRBD1 (6 bases). This TCR was sampled from a female donor with multiple sclerosis, enrolled in a pregnancy study. The sample here was CD4+ T cells from peripheral blood mononuclear cells, taken after pregnancy. The CDR3 region has the DNA TGTGCCAGCAGCCCCGGGGGGCAAGCATTTATCTATGGCTACACCTTC. As protein: CASSPGGQAFIYGYTF.